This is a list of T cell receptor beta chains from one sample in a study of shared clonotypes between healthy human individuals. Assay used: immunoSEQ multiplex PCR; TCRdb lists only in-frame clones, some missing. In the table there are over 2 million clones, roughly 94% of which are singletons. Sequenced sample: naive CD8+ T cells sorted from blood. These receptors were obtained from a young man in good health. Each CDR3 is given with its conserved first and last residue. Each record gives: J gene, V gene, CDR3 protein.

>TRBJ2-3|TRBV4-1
CASSQEELAGAFDTQYF
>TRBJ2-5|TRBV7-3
CASSSQGGAQETQYF
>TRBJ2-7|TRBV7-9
CASSPTAGQAYVIIEQYF
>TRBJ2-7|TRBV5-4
CASSFGTGPYEQYF
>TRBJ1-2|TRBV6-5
CASSSSTAYGYTF
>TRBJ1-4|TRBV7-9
CASSPGLGHEKLFF
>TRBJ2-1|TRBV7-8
CASSLGLANSHDNSYNEQFF
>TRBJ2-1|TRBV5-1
CASSWLPSGSYNEQFF
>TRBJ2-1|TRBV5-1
CASSSSGRAGEQFF
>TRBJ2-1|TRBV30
CASDFSSSYNEQFF
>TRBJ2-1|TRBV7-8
CASSQWSRDIGGNEQFF
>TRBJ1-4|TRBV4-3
CASSQEEGTESHEKLFF
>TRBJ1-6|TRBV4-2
CASSLGVSPLHF
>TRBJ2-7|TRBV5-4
CASSFGSYEQYF
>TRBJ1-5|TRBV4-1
CASSQGPDRHDQPQHF
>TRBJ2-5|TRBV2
CASSEVDSQETQYF
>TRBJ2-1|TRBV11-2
CASSLVSDEQFF
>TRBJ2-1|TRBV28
CASSHSEVPLGFF
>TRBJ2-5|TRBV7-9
CASSPGSLRGEQETQYF